This TCR beta chain comes out of a study of vaccination effects on CD4 cells after COVID-19. Study information: Convalescent patients (n = two) were sampled 16 days and one week prevaccination.

The ends lost 0 bases at V and 7 bases at J; junction bases unmatched: 10. CDR3 size: 17 residues. Germline loops: CDR1 SGDLS, CDR2 YYNGEE. Study outcomes and limitations: Few convalescent patients, and no early post-infection timepoints, were available to the study.

Repertoires were generated with immunoSEQ multiplex PCR, while TCRdb's copy carries only in-frame clones and drops some. The sample lists around 26,000 clones, about four fifths seen once, with about 16% in the top ten. CD4+ T cells specific for antigen were expanded with viral peptide pools by the ViraFEST assay before sequencing. Cultured cells yielded isolated CD4+ T cells after 10 to 11 days. The infection with SARS-CoV-2 (confirmed by PCR) occurred in this person between March and December 2020. Remarks on this clone: Its specificity is not known.

The source was CD4+ T cells from PBMCs cultured with HCoV-NL63 spike peptides, collected before COVID-19 vaccination. The chain uses TRBV9 and TRBJ2-1, with 10 nucleotides matching TRBD2. This clonotype originated in a human donor who had a prior SARS-CoV-2 infection. DNA for the CDR3: TGTGCCAGCAGCGTAGCTACGTCTAGCGGGGGTGAGAATGAGCAGTTCTTC. Its translation is CASSVATSSGGENEQFF.